This T cell receptor beta chain came from a study of T cells in localized non-small cell lung cancer. Study findings and constraints: T cell clonality was highest in uninvolved adjacent lung, above tumor.

As concerns this clone: What it recognizes is unknown.

Method: immunoSEQ multiplex PCR; TCRdb's copy keeps in-frame clones and lacks some. The table includes some 51,000 clones, approximately 90% detected once. Germline loops: CDR1 SQVTM, CDR2 ANQGSEA. The CDR3 is made up of 13 amino acids. Trimming cost V 6 bases and J 8 bases; bases outside gene matches: 6. The chain employs TRBV29-1 and TRBJ2-1, with 11 bases fitting TRBD2. This specimen was peripheral blood, taken before any cancer treatment. The clonotype was recovered from a woman aged 35-75 years with stage I lung adenocarcinoma. The CDR3 region is CSVGLAGGHEQFF. Here the CDR3 DNA reads TGCAGCGTCGGACTAGCGGGCGGCCATGAGCAGTTCTTC.